Listed here is a single T cell receptor beta chain. There is no known antigen for this receptor. Base qualities are not recorded, but no much larger clone differs from it by a single base. The CDR3 regions of human TCRbeta chains were analyzed by immunosequencing. On the study's bioinformatics: TCRs in the repertoires were compared against a reference library of SARS-CoV-2-specific TCRs that had been generated with the MIRA antigen-specificity platform. Breadth was defined as the fraction of unique TCRs that were SARS-CoV-2-associated, and depth was defined as the fraction of total T cells that were SARS-CoV-2-associated. Each spike-specific TCR was assigned to its reactive spike region and to a CD4 or CD8 class using the MIRA data. Log10-transformed breadth and depth values were compared by one-way ANOVA with Sidak's multiple comparisons tests. The table was pulled from immuneACCESS by TCRdb, which kept in-frame rearrangements only. Such tables lose some clones; where checked, under half of the loss comes from unresolved V genes, and the rest has no known cause. The DNA was the basis for D and trimming; V, J and clone size are from that table. Counted in this sample were 170,000 or so clones; 90% to 95% of them appeared once. The ten top clones hold about 0.9% of the sample.

This sample was taken from a study of T cell responses to AZD1222 COVID-19 vaccine (dated by TCRdb to the early 2020s). Study-level background: AZD1222 recipients given second doses at about 4 weeks or at about 12 weeks were pooled, since spike-specific TCR depth and breadth were not found to differ between the two schedules. TCR sequencing covered 230 or so trial participants: about 210 given two doses of AZD1222 and about 26 given two doses of MenACWY control vaccine. Trial participants were enrolled by age into subgroups of 18-55, 56-69 and 70-plus years, and roughly 150, 30 and 60 TCR-sequenced participants, respectively, were included in these subgroups.

The sample's time point, from its label and the paper: baseline before first vaccination. Vaccinee samples were obtained from the UK trials COV001 and COV002, which included a single-blind randomized controlled phase 2/3 trial of AZD1222 (ChAdOx1 nCoV-19) in healthy adults. For TCRbeta chain sequencing, PBMC samples were collected from trial participants at day 0 and at day 28 after the second dose. The germline V gene (reference sequence) provides CDR1 MNHNY and CDR2 SVGAGI. From cysteine to phenylalanine, the CDR3 is 15 amino acids long. Only the CDR3 portion is preserved as DNA: 45 bases, with reading frame beginning at the first base. Germline trimming amounts to 6 bases on V and 2 bases on J, with 6 as the count of junction bases outside the gene matches. General findings and caveats noted by the study authors: Most participants were white British and females outnumbered males, and the authors suggested that clonal diversity may have been underestimated. Reportedly, almost half of the unique spike-specific TCRs recognized epitopes lying outside the regions that are mutated in the B.1.351 and B.1.1.7 variants. Only five to seven AZD1222 recipients were SARS-CoV-2 seropositive at baseline, limiting conclusions about previously exposed vaccinees. In the small 56-69-year group, the increase in depth fell short of significance, most likely because of low power. CD4 TCRs associated with the vaccine covered the entire spike protein, and the dominant responses were in regions 160-218 and 743-854. After two AZD1222 doses, both the breadth and the depth of spike-specific TCRs were significantly higher than at day 0 and than in MenACWY recipients. Because no day 14 peak-response samples were available, the repertoires could be characterized only after the peak T cell response.

The chain is assembled from TRBV6-6 and TRBJ2-1, with 8 bases matching TRBD1. The clonotype originates from an adult in good health. The material sequenced was peripheral blood, taken on day 0 of AZD1222 vaccination. The base sequence is TGTGCCAGCAGACGTGACAGGGGTACCTACAATGAGCAGTTCTTC. This is translated as CASRRDRGTYNEQFF.